This T cell receptor beta chain comes out of a study of T-cell reconstitution after alpha-beta-depleted transplantation in children. A library of TCRbeta sequences, prepared with unique molecular identifiers, was generated. From the PCR reads, TCRdb called clonotypes with MiXCR, one entry per CDR3 protein. The sample contains 150,000 to 250,000 distinct CDR3 sequences, 6.3% of which appear only once. The germline V gene has CDR1 DFQATT and CDR2 SNEGSKA (reference sequence). V dropped 6 bases and J dropped 0; count of bases not matched to a gene: 5. This CDR3 is 14 amino acids long. This clonotype was seen many times. No antigen is known for it. Whole-study findings and limits: As was reported, about two months after transplant, alpha-beta T cells came from several hundred expanded graft clones.

The sequencing here drew on PBMCs, taken before TCRalphabeta/CD19-depleted stem cell transplant. This TCR came from a girl less than two years old with combined immunodeficiency, due to receive a stem cell transplant. The V call is TRBV20-1, the J call TRBJ2-1, with TRBD2 matching over 7 bases. CDR3 in amino acids: CSARLASSYNEQFF. CDR3 sequence (DNA): TGCAGTGCAAGACTAGCCAGCTCCTACAATGAGCAGTTCTTC.